This T cell receptor beta chain was captured in a study of post-analysis software for immune sequencing data. General study findings and limits: Controls showed significantly higher normalized Chao1 diversity than did multiple sclerosis patients. TRBV segments more frequent in patients than in controls numbered roughly 5 and included TRBV5-6, TRBV5-1 and TRBV20-1.

Trimming took 3 bases from V and 4 from J; bases not matched to a gene: 8. This CDR3 spans 17 amino acids. CDR1 and CDR2 from the germline V gene are SGHDT and YYEEEE. Concerning this clonotype: The antigen is unknown.

Built from TCR beta cDNA, the libraries had unique molecular identifiers in them. T cells numbering 1 to 10 million yielded 500,000 or so cDNA molecules. TCRdb itself ran the PCR reads through MiXCR, one entry per CDR3 protein. The table lists 800,000 to 950,000 distinct CDR3 sequences, approximately 53% of them singletons. This clonotype was obtained from a girl between 5 and 17 years old with multiple sclerosis. The genes are TRBV5-6 and TRBJ2-3; 13 bases map to TRBD2. The sequencing input was blood. The CDR3 loop is CASSSVTSGRFADTQYF. In DNA, the CDR3 is TGTGCCAGCAGCTCCGTGACTAGCGGGAGGTTTGCAGATACGCAGTATTTT.